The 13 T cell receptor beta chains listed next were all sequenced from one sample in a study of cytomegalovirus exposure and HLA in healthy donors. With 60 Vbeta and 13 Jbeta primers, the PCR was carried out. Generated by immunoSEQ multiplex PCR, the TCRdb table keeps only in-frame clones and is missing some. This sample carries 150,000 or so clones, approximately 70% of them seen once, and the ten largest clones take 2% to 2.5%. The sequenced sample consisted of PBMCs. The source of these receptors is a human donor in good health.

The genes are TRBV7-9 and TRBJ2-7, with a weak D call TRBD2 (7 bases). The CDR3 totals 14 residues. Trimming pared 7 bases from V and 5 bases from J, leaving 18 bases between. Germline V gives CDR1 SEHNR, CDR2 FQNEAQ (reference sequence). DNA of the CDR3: TGTGCCAGCAACGAGGGGGGGTCCCTCCACGAGCAGTACTTC. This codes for CASNEGGSLHEQYF.

CDR3 DNA sequence: TGTGCCAGCAGCCTGAACAGGGCTGGAAACACCATATATTTT. This translates into CASSLNRAGNTIYF. The rearrangement links TRBV14 to TRBJ1-3; the D gene is possibly TRBD1 (6 bases). Germline loops: CDR1 SGHDN, CDR2 FVKESK. Trimming pared 4 bases from V and 2 bases from J, leaving 9 bases between. The CDR3 is 14 amino acids.

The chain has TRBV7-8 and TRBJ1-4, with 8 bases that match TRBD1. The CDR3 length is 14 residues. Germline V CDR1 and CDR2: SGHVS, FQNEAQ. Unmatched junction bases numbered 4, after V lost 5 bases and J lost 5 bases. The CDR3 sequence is CASSLRDRNEKLFF. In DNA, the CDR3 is TGTGCCAGCAGCCTCCGGGACAGGAATGAAAAACTGTTTTTT.

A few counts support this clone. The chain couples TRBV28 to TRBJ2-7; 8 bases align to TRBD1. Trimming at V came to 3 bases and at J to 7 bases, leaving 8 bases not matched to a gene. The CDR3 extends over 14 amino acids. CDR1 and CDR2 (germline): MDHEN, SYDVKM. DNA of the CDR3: TGTGCCAGCAGTTTTGGGCAGGGGGCTTGGGAGCAGTACTTC. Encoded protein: CASSFGQGAWEQYF.

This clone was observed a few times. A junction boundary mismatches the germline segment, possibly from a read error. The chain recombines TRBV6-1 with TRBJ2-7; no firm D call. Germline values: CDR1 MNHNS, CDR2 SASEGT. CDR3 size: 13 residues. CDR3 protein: CASSERSGSYTLF. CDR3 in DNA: TGTGCCAGCAGTGAAAGGTCCGGGTCCTATACTCTATTC.

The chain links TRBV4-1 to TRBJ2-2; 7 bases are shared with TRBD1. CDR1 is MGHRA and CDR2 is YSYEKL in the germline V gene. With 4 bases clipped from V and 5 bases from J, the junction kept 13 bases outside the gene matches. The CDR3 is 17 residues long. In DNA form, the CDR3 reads TGCGCCAGCAGCCCCCTCCCTACAGGGGTGGGGACCGGGGAGCTGTTTTTT. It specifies CASSPLPTGVGTGELFF.

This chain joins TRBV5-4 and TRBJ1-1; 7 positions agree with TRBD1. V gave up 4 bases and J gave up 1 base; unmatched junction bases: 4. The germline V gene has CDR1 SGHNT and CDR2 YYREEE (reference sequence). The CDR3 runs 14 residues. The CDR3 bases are TGTGCCAGCAGCCCCGGGACAGCGAACACTGAAGCTTTCTTT. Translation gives CASSPGTANTEAFF.

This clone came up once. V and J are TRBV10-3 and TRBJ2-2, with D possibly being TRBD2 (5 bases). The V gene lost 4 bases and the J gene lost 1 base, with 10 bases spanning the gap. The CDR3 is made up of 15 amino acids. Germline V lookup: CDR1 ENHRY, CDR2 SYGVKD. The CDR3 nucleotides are TGTGCCATCAGTGCCCTGGCGGGGAACACCGGGGAGCTGTTTTTT. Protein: CAISALAGNTGELFF.

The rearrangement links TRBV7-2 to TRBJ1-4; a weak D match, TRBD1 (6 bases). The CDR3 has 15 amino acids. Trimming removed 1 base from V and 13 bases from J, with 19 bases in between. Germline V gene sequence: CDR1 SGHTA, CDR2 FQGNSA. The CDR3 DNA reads TGTGCCAGCAGCTTAGAAGGCAGGGGTGGGATAGGACTGTTTTTT. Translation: CASSLEGRGGIGLFF.

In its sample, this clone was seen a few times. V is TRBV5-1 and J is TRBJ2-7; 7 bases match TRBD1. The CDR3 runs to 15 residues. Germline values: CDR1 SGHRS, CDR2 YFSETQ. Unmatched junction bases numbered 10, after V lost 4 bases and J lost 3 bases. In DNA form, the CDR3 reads TGCGCCAGCAGCATATCACCGGGACAGAGCTACGAGCAGTACTTC. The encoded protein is CASSISPGQSYEQYF. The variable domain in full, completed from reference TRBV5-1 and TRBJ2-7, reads KAGVTQTPRYLIKTRGQQVTLSCSPISGHRSVSWYQQTPGQGLQFLFEYFSETQRNKGNFPGRFSGRQFSNSRSEMNVSTLELGDSALYLCASSISPGQSYEQYFGPGTRLTVT.

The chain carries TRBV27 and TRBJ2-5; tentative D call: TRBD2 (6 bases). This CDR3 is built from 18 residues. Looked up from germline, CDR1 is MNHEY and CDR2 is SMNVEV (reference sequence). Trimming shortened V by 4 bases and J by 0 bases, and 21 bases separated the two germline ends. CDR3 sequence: CASSSGPPTSPYQETQYF. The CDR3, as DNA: TGTGCCAGCAGTTCGGGGCCCCCGACTAGTCCCTACCAAGAGACCCAGTACTTC.

CDR3 amino acids: CASSPLTGGGDGYTF. CDR3 nucleotides: TGTGCCAGCTCACCCCTAACAGGGGGCGGGGATGGCTACACCTTC. The rearrangement uses TRBV18 and TRBJ1-2; TRBD1 aligns across 9 bases. Per germline, CDR1 KGHSH and CDR2 LQKENI. V lost 3 bases and J lost 6; bases outside the gene matches: 8. The CDR3 runs to 15 residues.

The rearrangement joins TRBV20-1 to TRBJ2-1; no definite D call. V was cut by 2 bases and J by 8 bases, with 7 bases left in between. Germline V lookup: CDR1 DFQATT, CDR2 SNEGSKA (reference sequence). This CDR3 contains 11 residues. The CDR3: CSARTVDEQFF. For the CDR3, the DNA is TGCAGTGCTAGAACAGTAGATGAGCAGTTCTTC.